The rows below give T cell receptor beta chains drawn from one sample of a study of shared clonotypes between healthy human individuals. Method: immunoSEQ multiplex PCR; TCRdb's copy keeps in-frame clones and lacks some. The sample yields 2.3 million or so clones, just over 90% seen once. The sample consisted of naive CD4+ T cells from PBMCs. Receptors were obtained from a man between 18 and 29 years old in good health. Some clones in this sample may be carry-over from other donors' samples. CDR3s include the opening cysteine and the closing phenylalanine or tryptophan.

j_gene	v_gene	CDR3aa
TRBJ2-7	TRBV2	CASSPSYEQYF
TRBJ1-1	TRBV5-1	CASSFIGTGATEAFF
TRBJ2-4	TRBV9	CASSVEGTVKNIQYF
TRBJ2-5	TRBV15	CATSPRLLGGQETQYF
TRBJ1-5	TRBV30	CAWSVQRSGSNQPQHF
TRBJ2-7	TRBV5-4	CASSLGLTGARGEQYF
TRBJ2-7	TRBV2	CASSEQEAYEQYF
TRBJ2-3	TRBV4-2	CASSQGPAGGSTDTQYF
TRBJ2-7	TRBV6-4	CASTTTALQGGVEEQYF
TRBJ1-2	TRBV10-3	CATGTGSGYTF
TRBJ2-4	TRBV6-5	CASSAGTVPGEYF
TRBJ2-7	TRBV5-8	CASSLGRSFLSSYEQYF
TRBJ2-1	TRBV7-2	CASSPSGSYNEQFF
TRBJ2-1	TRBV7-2	CASRQRLAGDYNEQFF
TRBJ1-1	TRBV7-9	CASSLGDRVRAFF
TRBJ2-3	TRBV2	CASSLPSGRGDTQYF
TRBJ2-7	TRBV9	CASSVAARADYEQYF
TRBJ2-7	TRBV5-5	CASSSQRASTYEQYF
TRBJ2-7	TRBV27	CASSNRQGAYEQYF
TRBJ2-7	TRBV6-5	CASSYTGTDYEQYF
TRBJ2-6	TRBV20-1	CSATRREFLTF
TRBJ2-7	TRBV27	CASSLYRPGRADYEQYF
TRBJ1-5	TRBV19	CASSIGRAGNQPQHF
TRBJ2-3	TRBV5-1	CASSDPGVGDTQYF